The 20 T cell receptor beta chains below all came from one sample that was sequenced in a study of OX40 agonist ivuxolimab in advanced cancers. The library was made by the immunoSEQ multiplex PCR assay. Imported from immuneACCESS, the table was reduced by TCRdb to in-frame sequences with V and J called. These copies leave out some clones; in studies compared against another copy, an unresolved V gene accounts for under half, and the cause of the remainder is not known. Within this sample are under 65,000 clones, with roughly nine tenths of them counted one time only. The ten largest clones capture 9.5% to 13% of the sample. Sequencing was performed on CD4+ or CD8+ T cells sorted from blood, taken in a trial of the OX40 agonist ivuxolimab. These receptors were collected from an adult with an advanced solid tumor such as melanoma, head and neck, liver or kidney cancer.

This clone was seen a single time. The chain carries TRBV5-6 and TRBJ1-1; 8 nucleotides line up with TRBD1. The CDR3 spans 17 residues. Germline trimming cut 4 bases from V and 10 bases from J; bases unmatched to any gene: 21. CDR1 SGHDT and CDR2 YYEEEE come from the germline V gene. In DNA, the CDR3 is TGTGCCAGCAGCCCCTTGGACAGGGACGTTGAGGGATTTGGAGCTTTCTTT. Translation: CASSPLDRDVEGFGAFF.

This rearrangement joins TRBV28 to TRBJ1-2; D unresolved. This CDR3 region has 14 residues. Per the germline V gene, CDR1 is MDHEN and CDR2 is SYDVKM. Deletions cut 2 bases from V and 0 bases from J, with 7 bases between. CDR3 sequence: CASSLSAANYGYTF. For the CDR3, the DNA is TGTGCCAGCAGTTTAAGTGCAGCTAACTATGGCTACACCTTC.

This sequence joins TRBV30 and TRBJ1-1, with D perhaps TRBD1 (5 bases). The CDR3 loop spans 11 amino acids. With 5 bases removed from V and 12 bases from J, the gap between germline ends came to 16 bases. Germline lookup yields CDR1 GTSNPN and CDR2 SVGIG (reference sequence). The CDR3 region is CAWGVRGGTFF. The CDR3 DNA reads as TGTGCCTGGGGAGTGAGGGGAGGGACTTTCTTT. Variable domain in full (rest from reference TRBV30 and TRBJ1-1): SQTIHQWPATLVQPVGSPLSLECTVEGTSNPNLYWYRQAAGRGLQLLFYSVGIGQISSEVPQNLSASRPQDRQFILSSKKLLLSDSGFYLCAWGVRGGTFFGQGTRLTVV.

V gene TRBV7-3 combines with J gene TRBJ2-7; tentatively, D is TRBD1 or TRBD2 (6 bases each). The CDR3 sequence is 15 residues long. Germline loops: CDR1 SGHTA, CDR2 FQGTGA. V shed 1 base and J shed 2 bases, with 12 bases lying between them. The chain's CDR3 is CASSLRRGEAYEQYF. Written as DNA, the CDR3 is TGTGCCAGCAGCTTAAGAAGGGGGGAGGCCTACGAGCAGTACTTC.

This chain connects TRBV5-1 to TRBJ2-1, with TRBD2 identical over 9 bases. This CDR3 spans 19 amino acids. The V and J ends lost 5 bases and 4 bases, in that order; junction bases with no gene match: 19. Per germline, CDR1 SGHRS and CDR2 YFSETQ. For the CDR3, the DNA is TGCGCCAGCAGGCTAGCCGGGACTAGCTTTGATAAGGGGTACAATGAGCAGTTCTTC. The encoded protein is CASRLAGTSFDKGYNEQFF. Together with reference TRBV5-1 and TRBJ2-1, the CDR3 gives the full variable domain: KAGVTQTPRYLIKTRGQQVTLSCSPISGHRSVSWYQQTPGQGLQFLFEYFSETQRNKGNFPGRFSGRQFSNSRSEMNVSTLELGDSALYLCASRLAGTSFDKGYNEQFFGPGTRLTVL.

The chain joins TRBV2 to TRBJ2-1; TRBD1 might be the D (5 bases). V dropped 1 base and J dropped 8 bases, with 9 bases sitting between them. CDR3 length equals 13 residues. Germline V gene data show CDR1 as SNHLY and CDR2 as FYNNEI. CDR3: CASSEETDDEQFF. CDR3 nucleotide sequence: TGTGCCAGCAGTGAAGAGACAGACGATGAGCAGTTCTTC.

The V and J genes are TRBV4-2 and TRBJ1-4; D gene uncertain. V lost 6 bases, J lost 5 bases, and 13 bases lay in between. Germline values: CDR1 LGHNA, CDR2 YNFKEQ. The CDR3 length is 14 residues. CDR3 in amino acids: CASRIQVENEKLFF. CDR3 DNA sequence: TGTGCCAGCAGGATTCAGGTCGAGAATGAAAAACTGTTTTTT.

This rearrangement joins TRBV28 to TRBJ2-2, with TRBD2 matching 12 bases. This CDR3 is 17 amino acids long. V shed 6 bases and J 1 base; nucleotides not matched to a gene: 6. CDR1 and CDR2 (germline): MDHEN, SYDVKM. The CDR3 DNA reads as TGTGCCAGCAGCCCGCTAGCGGGAGGGCTGAACACCGGGGAGCTGTTTTTT. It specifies CASSPLAGGLNTGELFF.

CDR3 residues: CASSGGTFSSGANVLTF. For the CDR3, the DNA is TGTGCCAGCAGCGGGGGGACATTCAGCTCTGGGGCCAACGTCCTGACTTTC. The chain joins TRBV9 to TRBJ2-6; the D gene is possibly TRBD1 (6 bases). The CDR3 has 17 residues. Germline assignment: CDR1 SGDLS and CDR2 YYNGEE. The ends were cut back, 3 bases at V and 0 bases at J, with 13 bases in the middle.

The CDR3 region has the DNA TGTGCCAGCAGCTTAGCGGTGCAGGGAAATGGCTACACCTTC. It is translated as CASSLAVQGNGYTF. The rearrangement joins TRBV7-9 to TRBJ1-2, with D possibly being TRBD1 (5 bases). Trimming left V 0 bases short and J 6 bases short, with 11 bases between. Looked up from germline, CDR1 is SEHNR and CDR2 is FQNEAQ (reference sequence). The CDR3 extends over 14 amino acids.

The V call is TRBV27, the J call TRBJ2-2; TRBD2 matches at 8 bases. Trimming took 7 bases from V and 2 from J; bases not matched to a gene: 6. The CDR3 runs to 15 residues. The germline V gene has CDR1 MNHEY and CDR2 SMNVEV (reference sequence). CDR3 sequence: CASTGGTVNTGELFF. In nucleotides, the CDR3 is TGTGCCAGCACGGGGGGGACCGTTAACACCGGGGAGCTGTTTTTT.

CDR3 protein: CASRSSGANVLTF. The CDR3 DNA sequence: TGTGCCAGCAGGAGCTCTGGGGCCAACGTCCTGACTTTC. The chain joins TRBV6-5 to TRBJ2-6; no clear D gene. This CDR3 region has 13 residues. In germline, CDR1 is MNHEY, CDR2 SVGAGI. The V gene lost 6 bases and the J gene lost 0 bases, with 3 bases spanning the gap.

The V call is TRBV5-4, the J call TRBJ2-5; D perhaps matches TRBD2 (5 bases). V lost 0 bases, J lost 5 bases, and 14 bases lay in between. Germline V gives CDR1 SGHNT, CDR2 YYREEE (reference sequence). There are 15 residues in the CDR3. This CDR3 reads CASSLGALASETQYF. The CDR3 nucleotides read TGTGCCAGCAGCTTGGGGGCCCTAGCTTCCGAGACCCAGTACTTC. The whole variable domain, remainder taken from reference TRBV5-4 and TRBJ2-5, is ETGVTQSPTHLIKTRGQQVTLRCSSQSGHNTVSWYQQALGQGPQFIFQYYREEENGRGNFPPRFSGLQFPNYSSELNVNALELDDSALYLCASSLGALASETQYFGPGTRLLVL.

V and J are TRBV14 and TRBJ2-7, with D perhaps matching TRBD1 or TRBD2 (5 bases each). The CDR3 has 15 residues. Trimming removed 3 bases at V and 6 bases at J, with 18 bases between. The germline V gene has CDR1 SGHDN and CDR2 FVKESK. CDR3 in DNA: TGTGCCAGCAGCCAGGGCACCGGGACGGAGCCCGAGCAGTACTTC. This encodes CASSQGTGTEPEQYF.

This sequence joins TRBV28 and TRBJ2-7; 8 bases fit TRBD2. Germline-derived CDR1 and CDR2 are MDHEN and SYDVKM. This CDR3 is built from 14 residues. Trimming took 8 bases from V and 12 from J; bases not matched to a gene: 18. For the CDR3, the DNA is TGTGCCAGCGGTCGGGAGGGGGAGATTGTTCGTGGGTACTTC. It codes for CASGREGEIVRGYF.

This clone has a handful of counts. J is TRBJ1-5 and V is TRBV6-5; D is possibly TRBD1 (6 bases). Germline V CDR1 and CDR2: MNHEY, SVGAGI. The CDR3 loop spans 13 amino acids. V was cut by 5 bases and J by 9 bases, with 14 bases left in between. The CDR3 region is CASSTGGPWPQHF. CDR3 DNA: TGTGCCAGCAGTACTGGGGGGCCCTGGCCCCAGCATTTT.

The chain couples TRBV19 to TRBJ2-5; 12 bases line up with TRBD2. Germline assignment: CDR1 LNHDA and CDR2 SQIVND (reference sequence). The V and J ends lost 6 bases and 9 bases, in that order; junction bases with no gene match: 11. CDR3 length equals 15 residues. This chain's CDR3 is CASRQSSGRALAQYF. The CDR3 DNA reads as TGTGCCAGTAGGCAATCTAGCGGGAGGGCCCTTGCCCAGTACTTC.

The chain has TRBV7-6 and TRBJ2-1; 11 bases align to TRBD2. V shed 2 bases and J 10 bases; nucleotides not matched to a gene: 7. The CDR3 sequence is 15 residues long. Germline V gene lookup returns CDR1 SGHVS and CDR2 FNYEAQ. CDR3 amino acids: CASSLRLAGSSEQFF. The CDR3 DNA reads TGTGCCAGCAGCTTAAGACTAGCGGGATCGTCGGAGCAGTTCTTC.

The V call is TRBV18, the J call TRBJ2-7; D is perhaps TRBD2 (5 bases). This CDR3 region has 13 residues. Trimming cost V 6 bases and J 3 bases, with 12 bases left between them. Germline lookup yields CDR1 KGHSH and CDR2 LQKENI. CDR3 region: CASSMGRNYEQYF. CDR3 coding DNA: TGTGCCAGCTCCATGGGGAGAAACTACGAGCAGTACTTC.

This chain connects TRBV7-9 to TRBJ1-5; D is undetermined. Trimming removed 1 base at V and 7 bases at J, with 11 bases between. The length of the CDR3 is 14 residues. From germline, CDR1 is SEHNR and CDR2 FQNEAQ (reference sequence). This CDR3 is CASSLGGSQQPQHF. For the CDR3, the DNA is TGTGCCAGCAGCTTAGGGGGTTCGCAGCAGCCCCAGCATTTT.